Listed below are T cell receptor beta chains from one sample, sequenced in a study of metastatic and nonmetastatic thyroid tumors. MiXCR reprocessed the PCR reads for TCRdb. The table includes around 41,000 clones, 13% detected once. Material: blood. All receptors derive from a female donor with papillary thyroid cancer or a benign thyroid nodule (not recorded which). Some clones in this sample may be carry-over from other donors' samples. Both conserved end residues are part of each CDR3. The order of the fields is J gene, D gene, clone size, V gene, CDR3 DNA, CDR3 protein. D genes are given only for firm matches. Rows may omit the clone size; those that give it use once, few, many or a size class.

>TRBJ2-5|TRBD1|many|TRBV9
TGTGCCAGCAGCGTAGCGACAGGGGGCGCGGAGACCCAGTACTTC
CASSVATGGAETQYF
>TRBJ2-1|.|many|TRBV24-1
TGTGCCACCAGTGATTTGAGTGAGCAGTTCTTC
CATSDLSEQFF
>TRBJ2-5|TRBD2|many|TRBV9
TGTGCCAGCAGCGCGGCAGGCGGGGGGCTGGGGCAAGAGACCCAGTACTTC
CASSAAGGGLGQETQYF
>TRBJ1-2|TRBD1|.|TRBV5-1
TGCGCCAGCACCGTCGGACAGGGATTCGGGAACTATGGCTACACCTTC
CASTVGQGFGNYGYTF
>TRBJ1-5|.|many|TRBV5-5
TGTGCCAGCAGCTTAAACGATCAGCCCCAGCATTTT
CASSLNDQPQHF
>TRBJ1-2|.|many|TRBV7-3
TGTGCCAGCAGCCTTACACTTGAGGGGAATGGCTACACCTTC
CASSLTLEGNGYTF
>TRBJ2-2|.|many|TRBV20-1
TGCAGTGCTAGCCTGAACACCGGGGAGCTGTTTTTT
CSASLNTGELFF
>TRBJ2-5|TRBD2|.|TRBV20-1
TGCAGTGCAACGGAGACTAGCTCCTGGGGGACCCAGTACTTC
CSATETSSWGTQYF
>TRBJ2-7|TRBD1|medium-sized|TRBV12-3/TRBV12-4
TGTGCCAGCACTACGACAGGGGGCGCGGGGGAGCAGTACTTC
CASTTTGGAGEQYF
>TRBJ1-1|.|many|TRBV29-1
TGCAGCGTTGTAGGACAGAACGAAGCTTTCTTT
CSVVGQNEAFF
>TRBJ1-4|.|many|TRBV2
TGTGCCAGCAGTGACGGCCGCGAGCCAGCAACTAATGAAAAACTGTTTTTT
CASSDGREPATNEKLFF
>TRBJ1-1|.|many|TRBV6-5
TGTGCCAGCAGTTACGGGGCGCAGGTGTTGATACGGGCTGAAGCTTTCTTT
CASSYGAQVLIRAEAFF
>TRBJ1-2|.|medium-sized|TRBV12-3/TRBV12-4
TGTGCCAGCAGTTTGGGTCCAGACAGGCCTAACTATGGCTACACCTTC
CASSLGPDRPNYGYTF
>TRBJ1-2|.|medium-sized|TRBV6-1
TGTGCCAGCAGTGAACGGGTACAACTGAACTATGGCTACACCTTC
CASSERVQLNYGYTF
>TRBJ1-4|.|many|TRBV4-1
TGCGCCACCAGAGACGGCCTCGGGAAACTGTTTTTT
CATRDGLGKLFF
>TRBJ1-1|.|many|TRBV28
TGTGCCAGCACGGAGAACGGAAACACTGAAGCTTTCTTT
CASTENGNTEAFF
>TRBJ2-1|.|.|TRBV2
TGCGCCAGCAGACTGACTATCGCCGCCTACAATGAGCAGTTCTTC
CASRLTIAAYNEQFF
>TRBJ1-1|.|many|TRBV10-1
TGCGCCTTCACCCTCACTTGGGGGGCAAAGGACACTGAAGCTTTCTTT
CAFTLTWGAKDTEAFF
>TRBJ1-1|.|many|TRBV15
TGTGCCACCAGTTGGGAGAAGACTGAAGCTTTCTTT
CATSWEKTEAFF
>TRBJ2-1|.|.|TRBV7-8
TGTGCCAGCAGCTTAGTTAGACGGCACAATGATCAGTTCTTC
CASSLVRRHNDQFF
>TRBJ1-6|.|many|TRBV19
TGTGCCAGTAGTATTCAACAGGACGGTAATTCACCCCTCCACTTT
CASSIQQDGNSPLHF
>TRBJ2-7|.|medium-sized|TRBV28
TGTGCCAGCATAGGGGACAAGATCTACGAGCAGTACTTC
CASIGDKIYEQYF
>TRBJ1-2|.|medium-sized|TRBV28
TGTGCCAGCAGTTTGGGCAGTTTAGCTGGCTACACCTTC
CASSLGSLAGYTF
>TRBJ2-1|.|many|TRBV10-1
TGCGCCAGCAGTGACCCCGGTTCTAAGCAGTTCTTC
CASSDPGSKQFF
>TRBJ2-2|.|many|TRBV11-3
TGTGCCAGCAGCTTCGGTACCTCGACCGGGGAGCTGTTTTTT
CASSFGTSTGELFF
>TRBJ2-2|.|medium-sized|TRBV28
TGTGCCAGCCTAGGGGACGGGGAGCTGTTTTTT
CASLGDGELFF
>TRBJ2-7|TRBD1|many|TRBV20-1
TGCAGTGCTAGAGACGGTGGGACAGGGACAATTATCCCCTACGAGCAGTACTTC
CSARDGGTGTIIPYEQYF
>TRBJ2-5|.|many|TRBV29-1
TGCAGCGTTGCCAGGGAAGAGACCCAGTACTTC
CSVAREETQYF
>TRBJ1-2|TRBD1|many|TRBV9
TGTGCCAGCAGCGTGAGGACAGGGTATGGCTACACCTTC
CASSVRTGYGYTF
>TRBJ2-5|.|many|TRBV11-3
TGTGCCAGCAGCCCGGGAGCAGAGACCCAGTACTTC
CASSPGAETQYF
>TRBJ2-1|.|many|TRBV29-1
TGCAGCGTATTAGAGGGACGGGAAGAGCAGTTCTTC
CSVLEGREEQFF
>TRBJ2-7|TRBD1|.|TRBV20-1
TGCAGTGCCGAAAAGCCCGGGACAGGGGGTAACGAGCAGTACTTC
CSAEKPGTGGNEQYF
>TRBJ2-1|TRBD2|many|TRBV10-1
TGCGCCAGCAGTGAAAAAGCGGGAGGGCCGAATGAGCAGTTCTTC
CASSEKAGGPNEQFF
>TRBJ2-6|.|many|TRBV5-1
TGCGCCAGCAATGAAAACTCTGGGGCCAACGTCCTGACTTTC
CASNENSGANVLTF
>TRBJ1-3|.|.|TRBV6-1
TGTGCCAGCAGTGTGTGGTGCTCTGGAAACACCATATATTTT
CASSVWCSGNTIYF
>TRBJ2-7|.|many|TRBV5-1
TGCGCCAGCAGCTTGGAAATGGGGGACCCGCCCGCCGAGCAGTACTTC
CASSLEMGDPPAEQYF
>TRBJ2-1|.|many|TRBV5-1
TGCGCCAGCAGCCCTGGAACTCCTTACAATGAGCAGTTCTTC
CASSPGTPYNEQFF
>TRBJ2-2|TRBD1|many|TRBV11-2
TGTGCCAGCAGTCCATCCAGGGGGCGCGGGCCCGGGGAGCTGTTTTTT
CASSPSRGRGPGELFF
>TRBJ2-1|.|few|TRBV6-1
TGTGCCAGCAGTGATGGTTCTTCGGCAGGGGAGCAGTTCTTC
CASSDGSSAGEQFF
>TRBJ1-4|TRBD1|many|TRBV11-2
TGTGCCAGCAGCTTGGTCGACAGGGGTGCAACTAATGAAAAACTGTTTTTT
CASSLVDRGATNEKLFF
>TRBJ2-5|TRBD2|many|TRBV7-9
TGTGCCAGCAGCCCGCGACTAGCGGGAGCCCAAGAGACCCAGTACTTC
CASSPRLAGAQETQYF
>TRBJ2-2|.|.|TRBV6-1
TGTGCCAGCAGTGAAGACAGGGAAAGGGAGCTGTTTTTT
CASSEDRERELFF
>TRBJ2-2|.|many|TRBV27
TGTGCCAGCAGTTTATCGACCAGGGGCGGGGAGCTGTTTTTT
CASSLSTRGGELFF
>TRBJ2-5|.|many|TRBV12-3/TRBV12-4
TGTGCCAGCAGCTTGGACTTAGCGTCGGTTAGCCAGTACTTC
CASSLDLASVSQYF
>TRBJ2-2|.|.|TRBV28
TGTGCCAGCAGTTCCCTCACCTGGGAGGCCGGGGAGCCGTTTTTT
CASSSLTWEAGEPFF
>TRBJ1-2|.|.|TRBV28
TGTGCCAGCGCGAATAGGCGGGGCTACACCTTC
CASANRRGYTF
>TRBJ2-7|TRBD1|.|TRBV28
TGTGCCAGCAGTCCGATGACAGGGTTTCGCCGCGAGCAGTACTTC
CASSPMTGFRREQYF
>TRBJ2-7|TRBD1|many|TRBV6-1
TGTGCCACCTTCGTCCCTACCGGGACAGGGGACGAGCAGTACTTC
CATFVPTGTGDEQYF
>TRBJ1-2|.|many|TRBV10-2
TGCGCCAGCAGTGAGTCGATCGGCTACACCTTC
CASSESIGYTF
>TRBJ2-1|.|many|TRBV5-1
TGCGCCAGCAGTGCGACGGGTGAGCAGTTCTTC
CASSATGEQFF
>TRBJ1-1|.|many|TRBV10-3
TGTGCCATCAAGGGAGGGGTGGGGGAAACTGAAGCTTTCTTT
CAIKGGVGETEAFF
>TRBJ1-2|.|many|TRBV3-1
TGTGCCAGCAGCCCGAACCCCTTAGGTGGCTACACCTTC
CASSPNPLGGYTF
>TRBJ2-3|.|.|TRBV20-1
TGCAGTGCAAAGCAGAAACGCGCGAGGGCCACGGATACGCAGTATTTT
CSAKQKRARATDTQYF
>TRBJ2-3|TRBD2|many|TRBV20-1
TGCAGTGCTAGAGCCATAAGCGGGAGGTCCCCAGATACGCAGTATTTT
CSARAISGRSPDTQYF
>TRBJ1-4|TRBD1|once|TRBV18
TGTGCCAGCTCATCCGGACAGGGTGAAGCTTATGAAAAACTGTTTTTT
CASSSGQGEAYEKLFF
>TRBJ2-7|.|many|TRBV9
TGTGCCAGCAGCCCAGCTTTGGTTTCCTACGAGCAGTACTTC
CASSPALVSYEQYF
>TRBJ2-1|.|many|TRBV18
TGTGCCAGCTCTGGATTTCTAATGGACAACCCCTACAATGAGCAGTTCTTC
CASSGFLMDNPYNEQFF
>TRBJ2-3|.|.|TRBV28
TGTGCCAGCAATAGGGGGGTCAGTGGGCAATTCTTCAGTCAATATACGCAGTATTTT
CASNRGVSGQFFSQYTQYF
>TRBJ1-1|.|many|TRBV27
TGTGCCAGCAGTCCAGGGACCTACACTGAAGCTTTCTTT
CASSPGTYTEAFF